A single sample is the source of the 23 T cell receptor beta chains below, sequenced in a study of T cell responses to AZD1222 COVID-19 vaccine. TCRdb keeps only in-frame clones here, not all; method: immunoSEQ multiplex PCR. The sample holds fewer than 200,000 clones, 88% seen once. The input for sequencing was peripheral blood, taken 28 days after the second AZD1222 dose. These receptors were collected from an adult who received the AZD1222 COVID-19 vaccine.

The CDR3 protein is CASSLGDSRDYGYTF. The CDR3, as DNA: TGCGCCAGCAGCTTGGGGGACAGCCGGGACTATGGCTACACCTTC. The rearrangement links TRBV5-1 to TRBJ1-2; 7 nucleotides line up with TRBD1. V was pared by 0 bases and J by 3 bases, with 5 bases of the junction left unmatched. Germline CDR1 and CDR2: SGHRS and YFSETQ. This CDR3 contains 15 residues.

The chain recombines TRBV15 with TRBJ1-5; the D is unclear. With 2 bases removed from V and 0 bases from J, the gap between germline ends came to 8 bases. Germline CDR1 reads LNHNV; CDR2 reads YYDKDF (reference sequence). This CDR3 is built from 15 residues. CDR3 residues: CATSRTDLSNQPQHF. Here the CDR3 DNA reads TGTGCCACCAGCAGAACGGACCTTAGCAATCAGCCCCAGCATTTT.

The chain uses TRBV6-5 and TRBJ2-3; TRBD2 matches 8 bases. Germline loops: CDR1 MNHEY, CDR2 SVGAGI. V shed 2 bases and J 4 bases; nucleotides not matched to a gene: 5. The CDR3 loop spans 15 amino acids. CDR3 coding DNA: TGTGCCAGCAGTTACCAGCGGGGGCTAGCAGATACGCAGTATTTT. It translates to CASSYQRGLADTQYF.

V is TRBV27 and J is TRBJ2-7, with D maybe TRBD2 (5 bases). There are 12 residues in the CDR3. V gave up 5 bases and J gave up 1 base, with 6 bases separating them. CDR1 and CDR2 (germline): MNHEY, SMNVEV (reference sequence). This CDR3 reads CASSPGSYEQYF. DNA for the CDR3: TGTGCCAGCAGTCCGGGGTCCTACGAGCAGTACTTC.

The rearrangement uses TRBV2 and TRBJ1-5; TRBD1 matches 7 bases. The germline CDR1 and CDR2 sequences are SNHLY and FYNNEI. The ends lost 4 bases at V and 3 bases at J; junction bases unmatched: 15. CDR3 length: 18 residues. The CDR3 DNA follows: TGTGCCAGCAGTGGATCGTCGACAGGGCCAGGGGTCAATCAGCCCCAGCATTTT. Its protein is CASSGSSTGPGVNQPQHF.

The rearrangement links TRBV12-3 or TRBV12-4 to TRBJ1-1, with D maybe TRBD1 (5 bases). The V and J ends lost 5 bases and 11 bases respectively, with 18 bases between them. The CDR3 sequence is 13 residues long. As DNA, the CDR3 is TGTGCCAGCAGTGGGGGATCCTACAGTCCGGCTTTCTTT. This translates into CASSGGSYSPAFF.

The chain recombines TRBV7-2 with TRBJ2-2; 7 nucleotides line up with TRBD1. V was clipped by 1 base and J by 4 bases; unmatched bases: 3. Germline V gene sequence: CDR1 SGHTA, CDR2 FQGNSA. This CDR3 spans 15 amino acids. As DNA, the CDR3 is TGTGCCAGCAGCTTAGAGGGGGCCGGCACCGGGGAGCTGTTTTTT. Encoded protein: CASSLEGAGTGELFF.

The CDR3 DNA follows: TGCGCCAGCAGCTTGGCCCCGGGTCGAAGCTACGAGCAGTACTTC. Translated, it gives CASSLAPGRSYEQYF. This chain connects TRBV5-1 to TRBJ2-7; D remains unclear. The germline V gene encodes CDR1 SGHRS and CDR2 YFSETQ. With 0 bases removed from V and 3 bases from J, the gap between germline ends came to 13 bases. This CDR3 spans 15 amino acids. Looking up the rest from reference TRBV5-1 and TRBJ2-7 gives the full variable domain: KAGVTQTPRYLIKTRGQQVTLSCSPISGHRSVSWYQQTPGQGLQFLFEYFSETQRNKGNFPGRFSGRQFSNSRSEMNVSTLELGDSALYLCASSLAPGRSYEQYFGPGTRLTVT.

Only one count was recorded for this clone. V gene TRBV19 combines with J gene TRBJ1-1; 9 bases fit TRBD1. Germline values: CDR1 LNHDA, CDR2 SQIVND (reference sequence). With 4 bases clipped from V and 7 bases from J, the junction kept 13 bases outside the gene matches. The CDR3 runs to 16 residues. The CDR3 DNA follows: TGTGCCAGTAGTACCGGACAGGGGAGTGGCTTGGGTGAAGCTTTCTTT. Translation gives CASSTGQGSGLGEAFF. Looking up the rest from reference TRBV19 and TRBJ1-1 gives the full variable domain: DGGITQSPKYLFRKEGQNVTLSCEQNLNHDAMYWYRQDPGQGLRLIYYSQIVNDFQKGDIAEGYSVSREKKESFPLTVTSAQKNPTAFYLCASSTGQGSGLGEAFFGQGTRLTVV.

The V call is TRBV7-9, the J call TRBJ1-1; 8 nucleotides line up with TRBD1. The CDR3 has 15 residues. The germline gives CDR1 SEHNR, CDR2 FQNEAQ (reference sequence). The V and J ends lost 5 bases and 2 bases, in that order; junction bases with no gene match: 7. CDR3 region: CASSPTGTGNTEAFF. The CDR3 nucleotides are TGTGCCAGCAGCCCTACCGGGACAGGCAACACTGAAGCTTTCTTT. Together with reference TRBV7-9 and TRBJ1-1, the CDR3 gives the full variable domain: DTGVSQNPRHKITKRGQNVTFRCDPISEHNRLYWYRQTLGQGPEFLTYFQNEAQLEKSRLLSDRFSAERPKGSFSTLEIQRTEQGDSAMYLCASSPTGTGNTEAFFGQGTRLTVV.

This clone was picked up a small number of times. V and J are TRBV9 and TRBJ2-1, with TRBD1 matching over 8 bases. V gave up 3 bases and J gave up 3 bases; unmatched junction bases: 5. The CDR3 runs to 15 residues. Germline values: CDR1 SGDLS, CDR2 YYNGEE. This CDR3 reads CASSEDRAYYNEQFF. The CDR3 DNA reads as TGTGCCAGCAGCGAGGACAGGGCCTACTACAATGAGCAGTTCTTC.

V and J are TRBV9 and TRBJ2-1, with a weak D call TRBD2 (5 bases). Trimming shortened V by 1 base and J by 7 bases, and 15 bases separated the two germline ends. From germline, CDR1 is SGDLS and CDR2 YYNGEE. The CDR3 sequence is 15 residues long. CDR3 amino acids: CASSVRFGPGNEQFF. CDR3 in DNA: TGTGCCAGCAGCGTAAGGTTCGGGCCGGGGAATGAGCAGTTCTTC.

This clone was counted once. CDR3 in amino acids: CASRPIAGGETQYF. The CDR3 DNA reads as TGTGCCAGTAGACCAATAGCGGGGGGGGAGACCCAGTACTTC. This chain uses TRBV19 with TRBJ2-5; 11 bases agree with TRBD2. The ends lost 6 bases at V and 5 bases at J; junction bases unmatched: 5. This CDR3 contains 14 residues. CDR1 and CDR2 (germline): LNHDA, SQIVND (reference sequence).

This clone was detected only once. The V gene is TRBV27, the J gene TRBJ2-3, with TRBD1 matching 10 bases. This CDR3 spans 14 amino acids. CDR1 is MNHEY and CDR2 is SMNVEV in the germline V gene (reference sequence). Unmatched junction bases numbered 9, after V lost 3 bases and J lost 12 bases. The CDR3 here is CASSFHGRDRGQYF. The DNA of the CDR3 is TGTGCCAGCAGTTTTCACGGCAGGGACAGGGGTCAGTATTTT.

This chain joins TRBV5-1 and TRBJ2-2; 11 positions agree with TRBD1. This CDR3 region has 16 residues. Looked up from germline, CDR1 is SGHRS and CDR2 is YFSETQ. The V and J ends lost 4 bases and 7 bases, in that order; junction bases with no gene match: 9. The CDR3 loop reads CASSPSGQGAVGELFF. The CDR3 coding sequence is TGCGCCAGCAGCCCCAGTGGACAGGGGGCGGTCGGGGAGCTGTTTTTT.

The chain combines TRBV18 with TRBJ2-1; 10 positions agree with TRBD2. Looked up from germline, CDR1 is KGHSH and CDR2 is LQKENI. The CDR3 runs to 17 residues. The J segment lost 0 bases and the V segment lost 3 bases, leaving 5 bases of the junction unmatched. DNA of the CDR3: TGTGCCAGCTCACCCGCCCCTAGCGGGAGCTCCTACAATGAGCAGTTCTTC. Amino acids: CASSPAPSGSSYNEQFF.

The gene calls are TRBV5-1 and TRBJ2-7; D ambiguous. Germline loops: CDR1 SGHRS, CDR2 YFSETQ. V was shortened by 1 base and J by 0 bases, with 8 bases between the two germline ends. The CDR3 totals 14 residues. CDR3 DNA: TGCGCCAGCAGCTTGCCCTCGAGCTCCTACGAGCAGTACTTC. Translation: CASSLPSSSYEQYF.

Regarding this clone: A junction boundary mismatches the germline segment, possibly from a read error. The J gene is TRBJ2-5, the V gene TRBV6-5; 10 positions match TRBD2. The germline V gene encodes CDR1 MNHEY and CDR2 SVGAGI. There are 15 residues in the CDR3. The CDR3 reads CASIYSGGAGETQYF. The CDR3, as DNA: TGTGCCAGCATTTACAGCGGGGGGGCCGGGGAGACCCAGTACTTC.

This chain links TRBV11-2 with TRBJ1-3, with D uncertain. Trimming pared 1 base from V and 4 bases from J, leaving 8 bases between. The CDR3 covers 14 residues. CDR1 SGHAT and CDR2 FQNNGV come from the germline V gene. The CDR3 spells CASSLGWSGNTIYF. In nucleotides, the CDR3 is TGTGCCAGCAGCTTAGGGTGGTCCGGAAACACCATATATTTT.

The J gene is TRBJ2-2, the V gene TRBV5-1; TRBD2 might be the D (6 bases). The germline V and J ends were trimmed by 5 bases and 0 bases, with 11 bases remaining between them. Per the germline V gene, CDR1 is SGHRS and CDR2 is YFSETQ. This CDR3 region has 15 residues. The CDR3 here is CASRVAETNTGELFF. CDR3 in DNA: TGCGCCAGCAGGGTAGCGGAAACGAACACCGGGGAGCTGTTTTTT.

The J gene is TRBJ2-2, the V gene TRBV5-1, with 11 positions matching TRBD1. The CDR3 loop spans 16 amino acids. Germline CDR1 reads SGHRS; CDR2 reads YFSETQ. V dropped 4 bases and J dropped 0; count of bases not matched to a gene: 2. DNA of the CDR3: TGCGCCAGCAGCCCGGGACAGGGGGCGAACACCGGGGAGCTGTTTTTT. Translation: CASSPGQGANTGELFF. Variable domain in full (rest from reference TRBV5-1 and TRBJ2-2): KAGVTQTPRYLIKTRGQQVTLSCSPISGHRSVSWYQQTPGQGLQFLFEYFSETQRNKGNFPGRFSGRQFSNSRSEMNVSTLELGDSALYLCASSPGQGANTGELFFGEGSRLTVL.

The genes are TRBV9 and TRBJ2-2; 12 bases match TRBD2. J gave up 6 bases and V 0 bases, and 3 bases lay outside the gene matches. CDR1 and CDR2 from the germline V gene are SGDLS and YYNGEE. The CDR3 has 16 residues. CDR3 bases: TGTGCCAGCAGCGTAGAGCCTAGCGGGGGGGCCGGGGAGCTGTTTTTT. This encodes CASSVEPSGGAGELFF.

With respect to this clone: This sample also contains other DNA sequences that code for the same CDR3. The chain has TRBV12-3 or TRBV12-4 and TRBJ1-2, with D uncertain. The CDR3 sequence is 11 residues long. The germline V and J ends were trimmed by 2 bases and 5 bases, with 3 bases remaining between them. The CDR3: CASSLNYGYTF. DNA of the CDR3: TGTGCCAGCAGTTTAAATTATGGCTACACCTTC.